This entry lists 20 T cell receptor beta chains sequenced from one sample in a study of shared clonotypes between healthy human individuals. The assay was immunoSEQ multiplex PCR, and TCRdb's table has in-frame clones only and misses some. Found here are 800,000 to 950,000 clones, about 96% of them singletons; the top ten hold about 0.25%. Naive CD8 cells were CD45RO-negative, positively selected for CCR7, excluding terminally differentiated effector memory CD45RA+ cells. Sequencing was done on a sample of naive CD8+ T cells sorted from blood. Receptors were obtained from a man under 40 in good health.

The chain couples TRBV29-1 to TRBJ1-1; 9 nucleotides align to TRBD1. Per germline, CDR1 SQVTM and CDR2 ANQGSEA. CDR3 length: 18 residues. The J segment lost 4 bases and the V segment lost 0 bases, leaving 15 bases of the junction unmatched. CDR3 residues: CSVEDLPMRDRVITEAFF. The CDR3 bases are TGCAGCGTTGAAGATTTGCCTATGAGGGACAGGGTTATCACTGAAGCTTTCTTT.

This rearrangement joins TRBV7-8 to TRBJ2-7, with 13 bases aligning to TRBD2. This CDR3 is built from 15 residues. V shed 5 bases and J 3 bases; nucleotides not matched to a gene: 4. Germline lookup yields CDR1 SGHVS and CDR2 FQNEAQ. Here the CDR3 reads CASSLGLAGNYEQYF. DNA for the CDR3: TGTGCCAGCAGCCTGGGACTAGCGGGAAACTACGAGCAGTACTTC.

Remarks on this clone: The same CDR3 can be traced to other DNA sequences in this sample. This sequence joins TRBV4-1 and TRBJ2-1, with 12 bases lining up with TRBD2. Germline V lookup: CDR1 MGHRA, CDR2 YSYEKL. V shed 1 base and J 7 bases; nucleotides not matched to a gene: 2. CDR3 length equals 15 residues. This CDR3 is CASSQGLAGVNEQFF. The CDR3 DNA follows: TGCGCCAGCAGCCAAGGACTAGCGGGAGTGAATGAGCAGTTCTTC.

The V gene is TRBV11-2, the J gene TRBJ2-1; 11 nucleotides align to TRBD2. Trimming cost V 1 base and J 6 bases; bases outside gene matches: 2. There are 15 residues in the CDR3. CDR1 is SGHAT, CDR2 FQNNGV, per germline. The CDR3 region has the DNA TGTGCCAGCAGCTTAGTAGCGGGAGGGCCCAATGAGCAGTTCTTC. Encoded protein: CASSLVAGGPNEQFF.

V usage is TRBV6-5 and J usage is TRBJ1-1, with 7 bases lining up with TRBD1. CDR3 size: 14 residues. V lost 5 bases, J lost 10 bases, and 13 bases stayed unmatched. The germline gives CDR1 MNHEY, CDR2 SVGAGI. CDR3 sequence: CASSQTGDSVGAFF. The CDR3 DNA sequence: TGTGCCAGCAGTCAAACAGGGGATAGTGTTGGAGCTTTCTTT.

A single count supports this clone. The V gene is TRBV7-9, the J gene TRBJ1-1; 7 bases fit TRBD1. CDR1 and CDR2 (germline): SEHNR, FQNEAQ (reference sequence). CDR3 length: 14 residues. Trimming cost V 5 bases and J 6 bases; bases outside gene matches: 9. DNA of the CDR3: TGTGCCAGCAGCCCCCGACAGGGCCGAGCTGAAGCTTTCTTT. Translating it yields CASSPRQGRAEAFF.

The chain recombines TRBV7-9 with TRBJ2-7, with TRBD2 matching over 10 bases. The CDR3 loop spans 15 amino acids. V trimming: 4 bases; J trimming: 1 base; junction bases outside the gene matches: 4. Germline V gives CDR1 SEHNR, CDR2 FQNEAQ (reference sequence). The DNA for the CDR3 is TGTGCCAGCAGCTCCTGGACTAGCGGATCCTACGAGCAGTACTTC. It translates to CASSSWTSGSYEQYF.

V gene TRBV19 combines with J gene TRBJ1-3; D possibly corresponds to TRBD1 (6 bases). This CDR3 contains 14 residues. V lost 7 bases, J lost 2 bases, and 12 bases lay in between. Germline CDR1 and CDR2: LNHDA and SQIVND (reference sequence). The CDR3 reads CASTVRGAGNTIYF. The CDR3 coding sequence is TGTGCCAGTACCGTCAGGGGTGCTGGAAACACCATATATTTT.

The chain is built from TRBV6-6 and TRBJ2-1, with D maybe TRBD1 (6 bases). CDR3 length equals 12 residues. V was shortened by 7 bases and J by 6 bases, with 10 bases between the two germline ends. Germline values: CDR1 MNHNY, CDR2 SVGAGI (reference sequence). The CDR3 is CASTPGVNEQFF. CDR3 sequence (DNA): TGTGCCAGCACCCCAGGGGTCAATGAGCAGTTCTTC.

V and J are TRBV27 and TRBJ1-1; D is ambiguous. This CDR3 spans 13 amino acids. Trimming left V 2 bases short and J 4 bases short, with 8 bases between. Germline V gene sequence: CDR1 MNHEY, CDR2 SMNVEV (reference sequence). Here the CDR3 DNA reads TGTGCCAGCAGTTTACTTGTAAGCACTGAAGCTTTCTTT. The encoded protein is CASSLLVSTEAFF.

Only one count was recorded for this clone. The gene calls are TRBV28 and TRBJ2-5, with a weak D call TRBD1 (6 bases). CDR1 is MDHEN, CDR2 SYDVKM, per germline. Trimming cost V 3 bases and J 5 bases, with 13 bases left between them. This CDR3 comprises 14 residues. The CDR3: CASSFLGADETQYF. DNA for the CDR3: TGTGCCAGCAGTTTCTTGGGGGCGGATGAGACCCAGTACTTC.

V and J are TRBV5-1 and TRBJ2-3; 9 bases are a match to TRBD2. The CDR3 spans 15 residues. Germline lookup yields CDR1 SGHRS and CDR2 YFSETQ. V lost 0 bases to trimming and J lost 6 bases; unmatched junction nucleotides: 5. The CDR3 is CASSLGLSGGDTQYF. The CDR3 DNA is TGCGCCAGCAGCTTGGGTTTAAGCGGGGGGGATACGCAGTATTTT. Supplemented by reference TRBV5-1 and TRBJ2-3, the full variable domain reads KAGVTQTPRYLIKTRGQQVTLSCSPISGHRSVSWYQQTPGQGLQFLFEYFSETQRNKGNFPGRFSGRQFSNSRSEMNVSTLELGDSALYLCASSLGLSGGDTQYFGPGTRLTVL.

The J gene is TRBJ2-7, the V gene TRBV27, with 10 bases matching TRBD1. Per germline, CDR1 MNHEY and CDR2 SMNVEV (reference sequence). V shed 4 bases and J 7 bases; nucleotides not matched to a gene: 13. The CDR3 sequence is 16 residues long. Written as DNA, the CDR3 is TGTGCCAGCAGTTCGGGGACAGGGGCCCTCGACTGGGAGCAGTACTTC. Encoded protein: CASSSGTGALDWEQYF.

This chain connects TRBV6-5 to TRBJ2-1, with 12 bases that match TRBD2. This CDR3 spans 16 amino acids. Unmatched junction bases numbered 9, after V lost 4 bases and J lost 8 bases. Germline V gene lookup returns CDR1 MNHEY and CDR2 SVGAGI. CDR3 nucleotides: TGTGCCAGCAGTTCGACTAGCGGGAGTTTAAGCTATGAGCAGTTCTTC. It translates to CASSSTSGSLSYEQFF.

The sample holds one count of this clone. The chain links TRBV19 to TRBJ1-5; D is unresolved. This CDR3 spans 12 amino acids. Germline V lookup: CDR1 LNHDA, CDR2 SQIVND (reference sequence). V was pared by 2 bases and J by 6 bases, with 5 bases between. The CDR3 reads CASSISSQPQHF. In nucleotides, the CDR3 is TGTGCCAGTAGTATATCGAGTCAGCCCCAGCATTTT.

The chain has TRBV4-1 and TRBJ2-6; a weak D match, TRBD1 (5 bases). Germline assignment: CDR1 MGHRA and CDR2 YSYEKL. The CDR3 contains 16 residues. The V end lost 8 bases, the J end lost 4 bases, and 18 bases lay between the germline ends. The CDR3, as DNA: TGCGCCAGCGGCCCTTACGTGGGGCCCGGGGCCAACGTCCTGACTTTC. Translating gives CASGPYVGPGANVLTF.

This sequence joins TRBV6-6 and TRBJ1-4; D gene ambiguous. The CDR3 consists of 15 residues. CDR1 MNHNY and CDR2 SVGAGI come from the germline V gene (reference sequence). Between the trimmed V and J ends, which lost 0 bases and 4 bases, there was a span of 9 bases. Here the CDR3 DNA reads TGTGCCAGCAGTTACTCGATACAGATTAATGAAAAACTGTTTTTT. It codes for CASSYSIQINEKLFF.

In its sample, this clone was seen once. CDR3 residues: CAISPDRVDAFF. In nucleotides, the CDR3 is TGTGCCATCAGTCCGGACAGGGTAGACGCTTTCTTT. This sequence joins TRBV10-3 and TRBJ1-1, with TRBD1 matching 8 bases. V lost 5 bases, J lost 11 bases, and 7 bases stayed unmatched. The CDR3 is 12 residues long. Per the germline V gene, CDR1 is ENHRY and CDR2 is SYGVKD.

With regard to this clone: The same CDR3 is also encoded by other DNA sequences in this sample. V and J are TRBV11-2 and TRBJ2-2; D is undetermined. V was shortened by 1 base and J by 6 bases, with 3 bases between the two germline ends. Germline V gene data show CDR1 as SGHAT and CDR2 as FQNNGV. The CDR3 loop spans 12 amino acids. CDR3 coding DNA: TGTGCCAGCAGCTTAGTAGCCGGGGAGCTGTTTTTT. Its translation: CASSLVAGELFF.

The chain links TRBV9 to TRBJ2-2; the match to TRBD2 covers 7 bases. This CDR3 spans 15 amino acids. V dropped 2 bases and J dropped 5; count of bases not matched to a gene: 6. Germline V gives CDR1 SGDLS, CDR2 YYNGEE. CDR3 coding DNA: TGTGCCAGCAGCGTTGGCGCGGGAGAGACCGGGGAGCTGTTTTTT. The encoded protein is CASSVGAGETGELFF.